Listed here are 25 T cell receptor beta chains from one sample, sequenced in a study of CD8+CD57+ T cells in acquired aplastic anemia. CDR3 and TCR beta VDJ profiling relied on genomic DNA as the template. TCRdb reprocessed the reads with MiXCR, giving one entry per CDR3 protein. The repertoire holds 150,000 to 200,000 distinct CDR3 sequences, with around 50% as singletons. Patients sequenced had flow cytometry evidence of CD8+CD57+ cell expansion. Sequencing was performed on sorted CD4+, CD8+, or CD8+CD57+ T cells (not recorded which) from PBMCs. The receptors were sampled from a human donor with aplastic anemia.

V gene TRBV9 combines with J gene TRBJ1-6, with 7 bases aligning to TRBD1. This CDR3 is 13 amino acids long. The V gene's germline CDR1 is SGDLS and CDR2 YYNGEE. The junction had 6 bases not matched to a gene; V was cut back by 3 bases and J by 12 bases. The CDR3 sequence: CASSAGGSEPLHF. In nucleotides, the CDR3 is TGTGCCAGCAGCGCAGGGGGTTCGGAACCCCTCCACTTT.

Ten or more counts support this clonotype. CDR3 amino acids: CASSIGSAGGYRSPLHF. The CDR3 coding sequence is TGTGCCAGTAGTATCGGGTCGGCAGGGGGCTACCGTTCACCCCTCCACTTT. The chain is built from TRBV19 and TRBJ1-6, with TRBD1 identical over 8 bases. The CDR3 is 17 amino acids. V dropped 3 bases and J dropped 9; count of bases not matched to a gene: 13. Germline V gene lookup returns CDR1 LNHDA and CDR2 SQIVND (reference sequence).

This clonotype was detected ten times or more. The J gene is TRBJ2-3, the V gene TRBV7-2; 8 nucleotides agree with TRBD1. V lost 7 bases to trimming and J lost 2 bases; unmatched junction nucleotides: 5. The CDR3 extends over 14 amino acids. Per germline, CDR1 SGHTA and CDR2 FQGNSA. CDR3 in amino acids: CASIPDRATDTQYF. In nucleotides, the CDR3 is TGTGCCAGCATTCCGGACAGGGCCACAGATACGCAGTATTTT.

This clonotype was found many times. J is TRBJ2-7 and V is TRBV3-1; D is ambiguous. This CDR3 spans 14 amino acids. The V end lost 0 bases, the J end lost 1 base, and 7 bases lay between the germline ends. CDR1 and CDR2 (germline): LGHDT, YNNKEL (reference sequence). CDR3 sequence reads: CASSQEMGSYEQYF. CDR3 nucleotides: TGTGCCAGCAGCCAAGAGATGGGATCCTACGAGCAGTACTTC.

The CDR3 loop reads CATSPGTGAWETQYF. The CDR3 nucleotides read TGTGCCACCAGCCCGGGGACAGGGGCGTGGGAGACCCAGTACTTC. The V and J genes are TRBV24-1 and TRBJ2-5; 10 bases are a match to TRBD1. The junction had 9 bases not matched to a gene; V was cut back by 7 bases and J by 5 bases. The germline CDR1 and CDR2 sequences are KGHDR and SFDVKD. The CDR3 is 15 amino acids.

This CDR3 is CASSEWGVGQPQHF. The CDR3 nucleotides read TGTGCCAGCAGTGAATGGGGAGTTGGTCAGCCCCAGCATTTT. V is TRBV25-1 and J is TRBJ1-5; no clear D gene. Per the germline V gene, CDR1 is MGHDK and CDR2 is SYGVNS. There are 14 residues in the CDR3. V lost 1 base and J 6 bases, leaving 10 bases between the germline ends.

Ten or more counts support this clonotype. The junction departs from germline at one end; a sequencing error may be responsible. The chain has TRBV7-2 and TRBJ2-2; D might be TRBD1 (6 bases). CDR3 size: 15 residues. Germline lookup yields CDR1 SGHTA and CDR2 FQGNSA. The CDR3 DNA reads TGTGCCAGCAGCTTTACCCAGGGGAACATCGGGGAGCTGTTTTTT. It translates to CASSFTQGNIGELFF.

This clonotype was counted many times. The CDR3 DNA sequence: TGTGCCAGCAGTTGGGGAAGGACCATTGCCTACGAGCAGTACTTC. Encoded protein: CASSWGRTIAYEQYF. V is TRBV12-3 or TRBV12-4 and J is TRBJ2-7; D gene unclear. The V gene lost 4 bases and the J gene lost 2 bases, with 15 bases spanning the gap. This CDR3 has 15 residues.

The rearrangement joins TRBV4-1 to TRBJ2-3, with 8 bases that match TRBD1. V lost 1 base to trimming and J lost 2 bases; unmatched junction nucleotides: 2. The CDR3 runs 15 residues. Germline V gives CDR1 MGHRA, CDR2 YSYEKL. The CDR3 loop is CASSQATGATDTQYF. The CDR3 DNA is TGCGCCAGCAGCCAAGCGACAGGGGCCACAGATACGCAGTATTTT.

The chain couples TRBV30 to TRBJ2-6, with a weak D call TRBD1 (5 bases). The CDR3 extends over 13 amino acids. Germline V lookup: CDR1 GTSNPN, CDR2 SVGIG (reference sequence). Written as DNA, the CDR3 is TGTGGGGGCCCGTCCTCTGGGGCCAACGTCCTGACTTTC. This sequence encodes CGGPSSGANVLTF.

This clonotype was seen ten or more times. This chain links TRBV19 with TRBJ2-2; 10 positions agree with TRBD1. The CDR3 covers 14 residues. The germline gives CDR1 LNHDA, CDR2 SQIVND (reference sequence). V was pared by 9 bases and J by 4 bases, with 5 bases of the junction left unmatched. CDR3 in DNA: TGTGCCAGCAGGGACAGGGGAATCACCGGGGAGCTGTTTTTT. Amino acid sequence: CASRDRGITGELFF. Complete variable domain (other parts from reference TRBV19 and TRBJ2-2): DGGITQSPKYLFRKEGQNVTLSCEQNLNHDAMYWYRQDPGQGLRLIYYSQIVNDFQKGDIAEGYSVSREKKESFPLTVTSAQKNPTAFYLCASRDRGITGELFFGEGSRLTVL.

In this sample, this clonotype turned up many times. The rearrangement links TRBV6-1 to TRBJ2-5; possible D gene TRBD1, 6 bases. V was shortened by 6 bases and J by 1 base, with 9 bases between the two germline ends. Germline V lookup: CDR1 MNHNS, CDR2 SASEGT. The CDR3 has 13 amino acids. CDR3 loop: CASSHRAQETQYF. CDR3 bases: TGTGCCAGCAGCCACAGGGCCCAAGAGACCCAGTACTTC.

On this clonotype itself: This may come from a read error, since a much larger clone is one base off. The chain uses TRBV6-1 and TRBJ2-2, with D possibly being TRBD2 (6 bases). CDR3 length: 14 amino acids. CDR1 MNHNS and CDR2 SASEGT come from the germline V gene. The CDR3 region is CASSRDPVTGGLFF. CDR3 in DNA: TGTGCCAGCAGCCGGGACCCAGTGACCGGGGGGCTGTTTTTT.

The V gene is TRBV20-1, the J gene TRBJ2-7; D might be TRBD2 (7 bases). In germline, CDR1 is DFQATT, CDR2 SNEGSKA (reference sequence). Trimming pared 5 bases from V and 1 base from J, leaving 18 bases between. This CDR3 is 15 amino acids long. CDR3 region: CSAFSGERESYEQYF. DNA of the CDR3: TGCAGTGCTTTCTCAGGGGAGCGGGAATCCTACGAGCAGTACTTC.

On this clonotype: A clone one base away is much larger, so this may be a read error. The gene calls are TRBV7-2 and TRBJ2-1, with TRBD1 as a possible D gene (6 bases). Near its end, the DNA agrees better with TRBJ2-7, so the J call may be wrong. This CDR3 is 18 amino acids long. Germline values: CDR1 SGHTA, CDR2 FQGNSA. This chain's CDR3 is CASSLASIRGGSWDEQYF. In DNA form, the CDR3 reads TGTGCCAGCAGCTTAGCGTCTATCAGGGGCGGTAGCTGGGACGAGCAGTACTTC.

This clonotype was picked up many times. The rearrangement links TRBV11-2 to TRBJ2-7; TRBD2 might be the D (5 bases). Trimming removed 1 base at V and 0 bases at J, with 16 bases between. CDR3 length: 17 amino acids. The germline V gene has CDR1 SGHAT and CDR2 FQNNGV. This CDR3 is CASSLVGGDRSSYEQYF. In DNA form, the CDR3 reads TGTGCCAGCAGCTTAGTAGGAGGAGACCGAAGCTCCTACGAGCAGTACTTC.

The rearrangement joins TRBV24-1 to TRBJ1-5; TRBD1 matches at 8 bases. The CDR3 covers 14 residues. The germline V gene has CDR1 KGHDR and CDR2 SFDVKD. With 4 bases clipped from V and 5 bases from J, the junction kept 3 bases outside the gene matches. The CDR3 nucleotides read TGTGCCACCAGTGACCGGACAGGGTATCAGCCCCAGCATTTT. Its translation is CATSDRTGYQPQHF.

The sample holds many counts of this clonotype. The chain is built from TRBV14 and TRBJ2-2, with D possibly being TRBD1 or TRBD2 (5 bases each). The CDR3 extends over 14 amino acids. The V end was cut by 0 bases, the J end by 5 bases, with 7 bases between. Per the germline V gene, CDR1 is SGHDN and CDR2 is FVKESK. Here the CDR3 reads CASSQDWGTGELFF. DNA for the CDR3: TGTGCCAGCAGCCAAGATTGGGGGACCGGGGAGCTGTTTTTT.

This clonotype appeared many times. This chain connects TRBV12-3 or TRBV12-4 to TRBJ1-1; D unresolved. This CDR3 comprises 16 residues. With 3 bases removed from V and 0 bases from J, the gap between germline ends came to 14 bases. Here the CDR3 DNA reads TGTGCCAGCAGTTTGCCGGACGCTACCCTGAACACTGAAGCTTTCTTT. Protein sequence: CASSLPDATLNTEAFF.

Points on this clonotype: Just one base apart from a much larger clone, this may be a read error. This sequence joins TRBV5-1 and TRBJ2-3, with 10 bases identical to TRBD2. J gave up 8 bases and V 4 bases, and 13 bases lay outside the gene matches. The germline CDR1 and CDR2 sequences are SGHRS and YFSETQ. The CDR3 extends over 16 amino acids. CDR3 amino acids: CASSKNSGREGGTQYF. The CDR3 nucleotides are TGCGCCAGCAGCAAAAACAGCGGGAGGGAGGGAGGTACGCAGTATTTT.

The sample holds many counts of this clonotype. V gene TRBV6-1 combines with J gene TRBJ1-2; D remains unclear. Germline CDR1 MNHNS, CDR2 SASEGT. V was trimmed by 6 bases and J by 5 bases, leaving 10 bases between them. The CDR3 loop spans 12 amino acids. The DNA of the CDR3 is TGTGCCAGCAGATCCGGGAATTATGGCTACACCTTC. Its translation is CASRSGNYGYTF.

The J gene is TRBJ2-5, the V gene TRBV7-9; D uncertain. V shed 6 bases and J shed 2 bases, with 10 bases lying between them. The germline CDR1 and CDR2 sequences are SEHNR and FQNEAQ (reference sequence). The CDR3 is 13 residues long. CDR3 coding DNA: TGTGCCAGCAGGTCGGCGGTGCAAGAGACCCAGTACTTC. This sequence encodes CASRSAVQETQYF.

This clonotype was seen repeatedly, ten times or more. The chain carries TRBV12-3 or TRBV12-4 and TRBJ2-1; the D is unclear. The ends were cut back, 8 bases at V and 7 bases at J, with 15 bases in the middle. CDR3 size: 13 residues. The CDR3 sequence is CASGDTIGNEQFF. In DNA, the CDR3 is TGTGCCAGCGGGGATACTATAGGTAATGAGCAGTTCTTC.

V and J are TRBV25-1 and TRBJ1-1; D might be TRBD1 (5 bases). CDR1 is MGHDK, CDR2 SYGVNS, per germline. The V and J ends lost 3 bases and 5 bases respectively, with 10 bases between them. This CDR3 comprises 13 residues. CDR3 nucleotide sequence: TGTGCCAGCAGTGAGGCAGGGAGGACTGAAGCTTTCTTT. Its protein is CASSEAGRTEAFF.

The table lists this clonotype with many counts. The genes are TRBV5-6 and TRBJ2-4, with a tentative D call TRBD2 (5 bases). Deletions cut 0 bases from V and 8 bases from J, with 9 bases between. The CDR3 has 13 amino acids. Germline V lookup: CDR1 SGHDT, CDR2 YYEEEE. The CDR3 here is CASSLEGRDIQYF. The DNA of the CDR3 is TGTGCCAGCAGCTTGGAAGGGAGAGACATTCAGTACTTC.